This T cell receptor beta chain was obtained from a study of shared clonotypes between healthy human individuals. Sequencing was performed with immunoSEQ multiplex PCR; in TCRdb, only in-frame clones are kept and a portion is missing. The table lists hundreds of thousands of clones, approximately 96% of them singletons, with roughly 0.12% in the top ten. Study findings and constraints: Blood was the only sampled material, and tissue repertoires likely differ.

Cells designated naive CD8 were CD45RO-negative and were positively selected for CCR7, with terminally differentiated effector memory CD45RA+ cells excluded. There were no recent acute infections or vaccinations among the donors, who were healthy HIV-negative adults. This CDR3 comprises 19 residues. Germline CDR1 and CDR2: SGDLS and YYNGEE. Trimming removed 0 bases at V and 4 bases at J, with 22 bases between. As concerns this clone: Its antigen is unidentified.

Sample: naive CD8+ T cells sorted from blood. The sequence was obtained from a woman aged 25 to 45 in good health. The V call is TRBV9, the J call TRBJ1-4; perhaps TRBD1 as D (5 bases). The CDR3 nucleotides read TGTGCCAGCAGCGTAGGGTTCGGACGACAGACCGGGGGTAATGAAAAACTGTTTTTT. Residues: CASSVGFGRQTGGNEKLFF. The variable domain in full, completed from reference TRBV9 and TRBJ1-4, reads DSGVTQTPKHLITATGQRVTLRCSPRSGDLSVYWYQQSLDQGLQFLIQYYNGEERAKGNILERFSAQQFPDLHSELNLSSLELGDSALYFCASSVGFGRQTGGNEKLFFGSGTQLSVL.